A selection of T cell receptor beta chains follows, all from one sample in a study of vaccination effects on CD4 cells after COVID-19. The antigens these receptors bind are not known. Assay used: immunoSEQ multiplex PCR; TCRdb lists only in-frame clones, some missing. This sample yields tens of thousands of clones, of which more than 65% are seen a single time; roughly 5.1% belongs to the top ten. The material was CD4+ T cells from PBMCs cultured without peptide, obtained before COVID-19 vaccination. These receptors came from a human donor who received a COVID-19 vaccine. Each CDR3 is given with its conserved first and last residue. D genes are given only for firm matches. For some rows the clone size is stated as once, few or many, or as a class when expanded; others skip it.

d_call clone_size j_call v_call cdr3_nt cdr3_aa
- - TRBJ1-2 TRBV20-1 TGCAGTGCTAGTCGAGTGGACGACGACCGGTTTACTAACTATGGCTACACCTTC CSASRVDDDRFTNYGYTF
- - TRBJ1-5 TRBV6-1 TGTGCCAGCAGTGGCGGACTTTTAGGATCCTTTAGCAATCAGCCCCAGCATTTT CASSGGLLGSFSNQPQHF
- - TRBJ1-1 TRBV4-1 TGCGCCAGCAGCCAAGATGGTCGCATGAACACTGAAGCTTTCTTT CASSQDGRMNTEAFF
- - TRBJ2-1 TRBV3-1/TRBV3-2 TGTGCCAGCAGCCGCTTCTACGGCGGTGATAGCTCCTACAATGAGCAGTTCTTC CASSRFYGGDSSYNEQFF
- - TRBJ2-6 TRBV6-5 TGTGCCAGCAGACCAGACAACTCTGGGGCCAACGTCCTGACTTTC CASRPDNSGANVLTF
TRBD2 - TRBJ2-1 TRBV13 TGTGCCACAAGACTAGCGGCCCTTCTATACAATGAGCAGTTCTTC CATRLAALLYNEQFF
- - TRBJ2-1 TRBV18 TGTGCCAGCTCGCCTCTCGAGGTAGGCAGGTTCTACAATGAGCAGTTCTTC CASSPLEVGRFYNEQFF
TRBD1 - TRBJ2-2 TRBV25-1 TGTGCCAGCAGTGTCTCGGGGACAGGTGAAACCGGGGAGCTGTTTTTT CASSVSGTGETGELFF
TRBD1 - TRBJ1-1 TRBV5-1 TGCGCCAGCAGCTTAGGGGGCAGGGGCACTGAAGCTTTCTTT CASSLGGRGTEAFF
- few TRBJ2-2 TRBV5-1 TGCGCCAGCACCGACGACGGGGAGCTGTTTTTT CASTDDGELFF
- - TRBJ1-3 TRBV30 TGTGCCTGGAGTGTAACCCGTGGCGCGTTCTCTGGAAACACCATATATTTT CAWSVTRGAFSGNTIYF
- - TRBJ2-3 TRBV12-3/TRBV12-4 TGTGCCACCTCCGGCAGGGTGACAGATACGCAGTATTTT CATSGRVTDTQYF
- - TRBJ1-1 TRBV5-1 TGCGCCAGCAGCTTGAATCCGGGCATGAACACTGAAGCTTTCTTT CASSLNPGMNTEAFF
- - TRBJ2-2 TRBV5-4 TGTGCCAGCAGCGGGGGGGGACAGTACACCGGGGAGCTGTTTTTT CASSGGGQYTGELFF
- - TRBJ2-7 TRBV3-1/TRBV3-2 TGTGCCAGCAGCCAAGCTCAGGGTAGTTCCTACGAGCAGTACTTC CASSQAQGSSYEQYF
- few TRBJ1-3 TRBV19 TGTGCCAGTAGTATAGGGGCCCGAGGGAACACCATATATTTT CASSIGARGNTIYF
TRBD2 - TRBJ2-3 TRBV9 TGTGCCAGCAGCGTAGGGGGAGGGAGCACAGATACGCAGTATTTT CASSVGGGSTDTQYF
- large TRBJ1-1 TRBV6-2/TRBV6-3 TGTGCCAGCAGTTACTACCCCGCCACAAATCCCGAAGCTTTCTTT CASSYYPATNPEAFF
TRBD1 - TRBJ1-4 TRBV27 TGTGCCAGCAGTTCCTACGGACAGGGCACCTTTAAAAAACTGTTTTTT CASSSYGQGTFKKLFF
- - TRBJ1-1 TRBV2 TGTGCCAGCAGCCCGACGGAACCGAACACTGAAGCTTTCTTT CASSPTEPNTEAFF
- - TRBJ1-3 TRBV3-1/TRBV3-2 TGTGCCAGCAGCCAAGGGACTCTTTCTGGAAACACCATATATTTT CASSQGTLSGNTIYF
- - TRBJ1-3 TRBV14 TGTGCCAGCAGCCGAGACGGGTTAAAAGGAAACACCATATATTTT CASSRDGLKGNTIYF
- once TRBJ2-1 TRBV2 TGTGCCAGCAGGGAAACCCCGGAGGGATTCTATGAGCAGTTCTTC CASRETPEGFYEQFF
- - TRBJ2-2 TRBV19 TGTGCCACCTCTTTTGCCGAAAACACCGGGGAGCTGTTTTTT CATSFAENTGELFF
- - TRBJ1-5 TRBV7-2 TGTGCCAGCAGCTTAGGGGGGGGCTTTCAGCCCCAGCATTTT CASSLGGGFQPQHF
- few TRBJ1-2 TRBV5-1 TGCGCCAGCAGCTTGAGGCCGGACTATGGCTACACCTTC CASSLRPDYGYTF
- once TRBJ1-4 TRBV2 TGTGCCAGCAGTGACCCCGGTGGAAAACTGTTTTTT CASSDPGGKLFF
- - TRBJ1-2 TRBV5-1 TGCGCCAGCAGCTTGGCTACAGCAAACTATGGCTACACCTTC CASSLATANYGYTF
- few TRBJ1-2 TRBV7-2 TGTGCCAGCAGCCCCCGGGACACCCACTATGGCTACACCTTC CASSPRDTHYGYTF
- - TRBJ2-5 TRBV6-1 TGTGCCAGCAGTGAAATCTGGGAAGAGACCCAGTACTTC CASSEIWEETQYF
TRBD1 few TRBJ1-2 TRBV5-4 TGTGCCAGCAGCTTGGGACAGGGGGCAGGCGGCTACACCTTC CASSLGQGAGGYTF
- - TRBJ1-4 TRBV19 TGTGCCAGTAGCGGGACCTGGGCTAATGAAAAACTGTTTTTT CASSGTWANEKLFF
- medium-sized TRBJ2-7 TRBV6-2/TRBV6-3 TGTGCCAGCAGTTATAGGGGAAGCTACGAGCAGTACTTC CASSYRGSYEQYF
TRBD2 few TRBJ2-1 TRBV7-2 TGTGCCAGCAGCCGGGGGGGCCGGGATGAGCAGTTCTTC CASSRGGRDEQFF
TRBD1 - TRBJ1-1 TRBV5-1 TGCGCCAGCAGCCCAATTCCAGGGGGTGAAGCTTTCTTT CASSPIPGGEAFF
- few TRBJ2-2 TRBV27 TGTGCCAGCAGTGCGCCCGGGGCGTTCGATACCGGGGAGCTGTTTTTT CASSAPGAFDTGELFF
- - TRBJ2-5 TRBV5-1 TGCGCCAGCAGTTTTGGCTTCCAAGAGACCCAGTACTTC CASSFGFQETQYF
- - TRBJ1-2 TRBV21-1 TGTGCCAGCACCCCACAGGGGGCTCGTGGCTACACCTTC CASTPQGARGYTF
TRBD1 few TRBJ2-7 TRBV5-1 TGCGCCAGCAGCCCAGGGACAGCTACCTACGAGCAGTACTTC CASSPGTATYEQYF
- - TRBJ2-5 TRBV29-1 TGCAGCGTCTCCATGTCCCGAGAGACCCAGTACTTC CSVSMSRETQYF
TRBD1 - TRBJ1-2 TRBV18 TGTGCCAGCTCACCACAAGGACAGGGGATGAACTATGGCTACACCTTC CASSPQGQGMNYGYTF